A single sample gave rise to the 28 T cell receptor beta chains below, sequenced in a study of blood T cell repertoires in COVID-19. Libraries were prepared by immunoSEQ multiplex PCR; TCRdb keeps only in-frame clonotypes and omits some of them. This sample carries 87,000 or so clones, 70% to 90% of them seen once, and the ten largest clones take less than 4%. Sequencing input: peripheral blood. Every receptor here comes from an elderly woman with COVID-19, enrolled during active disease.

The V gene is TRBV3-1 (or the pseudogene TRBV3-2), the J gene TRBJ1-6; tentatively, D is TRBD1 (6 bases). This CDR3 has 15 residues. CDR1 and CDR2 (germline): LGHDT, YNNKEL (reference sequence). Trimming cost V 4 bases and J 7 bases, with 14 bases left between them. CDR3 nucleotides: TGTGCCAGCAGCCGGAAGGGGGTGGGGAATTCACCCCTCCACTTT. This gives the protein CASSRKGVGNSPLHF.

J is TRBJ2-7 and V is TRBV27; D is possibly TRBD1 (5 bases). CDR1 and CDR2 (germline): MNHEY, SMNVEV (reference sequence). Trimming left V 3 bases short and J 2 bases short, with 14 bases between. The CDR3 length is 15 residues. This CDR3 is CASSLDWQGTYEQYF. The CDR3 DNA follows: TGTGCCAGCAGTTTGGATTGGCAGGGCACCTACGAGCAGTACTTC.

This clone was seen only a few times. The chain combines TRBV10-2 with TRBJ1-1; D remains unclear. The germline V gene encodes CDR1 WSHSY and CDR2 SAAADI. With 8 bases removed from V and 8 bases from J, the gap between germline ends came to 12 bases. The CDR3 extends over 11 amino acids. Here the CDR3 DNA reads TGCGCCAGCTGCGCTTTTAACGAAGCTTTCTTT. Translating gives CASCAFNEAFF.

CDR3 DNA: TGCGCCAGCAGCTTGGAAGCGGGAGGTAGGAGAGAGACCCAGTACTTC. Translating it yields CASSLEAGGRRETQYF. The chain recombines TRBV5-1 with TRBJ2-5, with 9 positions matching TRBD2. With V trimmed by 0 bases and J by 4 bases, 7 bases remained unmatched. The germline CDR1 and CDR2 sequences are SGHRS and YFSETQ. The CDR3 is 16 amino acids.

This chain joins TRBV7-2 and TRBJ1-2; possible D gene TRBD1, 5 bases. The germline V gene encodes CDR1 SGHTA and CDR2 FQGNSA. Trimming left V 8 bases short and J 0 bases short, with 19 bases between. The CDR3 runs 16 residues. In DNA, the CDR3 is TGTGCCAGCTCCCTCGATTGGGGGGGAACTAACTATGGCTACACCTTC. Protein sequence: CASSLDWGGTNYGYTF.

The genes are TRBV27 and TRBJ1-5, with 7 positions matching TRBD1. The CDR3 is made up of 14 amino acids. V dropped 4 bases and J dropped 4; count of bases not matched to a gene: 4. The germline V gene encodes CDR1 MNHEY and CDR2 SMNVEV (reference sequence). CDR3 sequence: CASSSRQGNQPQHF. In DNA form, the CDR3 reads TGTGCCAGCAGTTCACGACAGGGTAATCAGCCCCAGCATTTT.

This chain uses TRBV19 with TRBJ1-5; 8 bases align to TRBD1. CDR1 is LNHDA, CDR2 SQIVND, per germline (reference sequence). CDR3 size: 15 residues. The junction had 5 bases not matched to a gene; V was cut back by 2 bases and J by 5 bases. CDR3 sequence reads: CASSIRTGIDQPQHF. CDR3 sequence (DNA): TGTGCCAGTAGTATACGGACAGGGATAGATCAGCCCCAGCATTTT.

This chain uses TRBV3-1 (or the pseudogene TRBV3-2) with TRBJ2-3, with D perhaps TRBD2 (6 bases). The CDR3 is made up of 13 amino acids. V lost 2 bases and J lost 3, with 6 bases in between. Germline values: CDR1 LGHDT, CDR2 YNNKEL (reference sequence). The CDR3 loop is CASSQSGTDTQYF. The CDR3 region has the DNA TGTGCCAGCAGCCAAAGCGGGACAGATACGCAGTATTTT.

The gene calls are TRBV5-6 and TRBJ2-5; D remains ambiguous. Germline CDR1 reads SGHDT; CDR2 reads YYEEEE. CDR3 length: 16 residues. Trimming pared 0 bases from V and 8 bases from J, leaving 20 bases between. The chain's CDR3 is CASSLEQVPAHATQYF. CDR3 DNA: TGTGCCAGCAGCTTGGAGCAGGTCCCTGCCCACGCCACCCAGTACTTC.

The gene calls are TRBV5-4 and TRBJ2-3; tentative D call: TRBD1 (6 bases). V lost 9 bases and J 6 bases, leaving 20 bases between the germline ends. The CDR3 is 14 residues long. The V gene's germline CDR1 is SGHNT and CDR2 YYREEE (reference sequence). The CDR3 coding sequence is TGTGCCATCCGCTCCATGCTGGGGGCGGATACGCAGTATTTT. Its translation is CAIRSMLGADTQYF.

The rearrangement joins TRBV7-3 to TRBJ2-3, with 8 positions matching TRBD2. The CDR3 length is 16 residues. Germline CDR1 is SGHTA and CDR2 is FQGTGA. With V trimmed by 5 bases and J by 2 bases, 9 bases remained unmatched. In DNA, the CDR3 is TGTGCCAGCAGCGCGTCCGGGACTAGGATCACAGATACGCAGTATTTT. This codes for CASSASGTRITDTQYF.

V and J are TRBV1 and TRBJ2-7; TRBD1 was called by the table and not checked on the DNA. TRBV1 is classified as a pseudogene. The CDR3 is made up of 16 amino acids. This chain's CDR3 is CTSSQEGTRLPYEQYF. CDR3 nucleotide sequence: TGCACCAGCAGCCAAGAGGGGACAAGACTTCCGTACGAGCAGTACTTC.

This clone was observed a single time. The chain couples TRBV4-2 to TRBJ2-7, with a tentative D call TRBD1 (6 bases). The V end lost 1 base, the J end lost 4 bases, and 8 bases lay between the germline ends. The CDR3 loop spans 13 amino acids. The germline CDR1 and CDR2 sequences are LGHNA and YNFKEQ. The CDR3 nucleotides are TGTGCCAGCAGCCAAGGGACAGTTTACGAGCAGTACTTC. Residues: CASSQGTVYEQYF.

The J gene is TRBJ1-6, the V gene TRBV27, with 7 positions matching TRBD1. Germline CDR1 and CDR2: MNHEY and SMNVEV (reference sequence). V gave up 2 bases and J gave up 4 bases; unmatched junction bases: 5. The CDR3 runs to 16 residues. CDR3 in amino acids: CASSLRQGPYNSPLHF. CDR3 DNA: TGTGCCAGCAGTTTAAGACAGGGACCTTATAATTCACCCCTCCACTTT.

V and J are TRBV7-2 and TRBJ2-1; TRBD1 matches 9 bases. Germline assignment: CDR1 SGHTA and CDR2 FQGNSA. CDR3 length: 18 residues. Trimming took 3 bases from V and 0 from J; bases not matched to a gene: 9. In DNA, the CDR3 is TGTGCCAGCAGCTTCCCCGGGACAGGGATTGGCTCCTACAATGAGCAGTTCTTC. It translates to CASSFPGTGIGSYNEQFF. The whole variable domain, remainder taken from reference TRBV7-2 and TRBJ2-1, is GAGVSQSPSNKVTEKGKDVELRCDPISGHTALYWYRQSLGQGLEFLIYFQGNSAPDKSGLPSDRFSAERTGGSVSTLTIQRTQQEDSAVYLCASSFPGTGIGSYNEQFFGPGTRLTVL.

In this sample, this clone turned up once. J is TRBJ1-1 and V is TRBV12-3 or TRBV12-4; no reliable D call. V lost 2 bases, J lost 11 bases, and 9 bases lay in between. The CDR3 loop spans 11 amino acids. The CDR3 here is CASSLRGGAFF. CDR3 in DNA: TGTGCCAGCAGTTTACGGGGAGGGGCTTTCTTT.

This rearrangement joins TRBV4-1 to TRBJ2-7, with TRBD2 matching 8 bases. Looked up from germline, CDR1 is MGHRA and CDR2 is YSYEKL. CDR3 length equals 15 residues. J gave up 5 bases and V 0 bases, and 6 bases lay outside the gene matches. CDR3 DNA sequence: TGCGCCAGCAGCCAAGATCACGGACTAGCTAACGAGCAGTACTTC. This encodes CASSQDHGLANEQYF.

The chain links TRBV5-5 to TRBJ1-5; D remains ambiguous. CDR1 SGHKS and CDR2 YYEKEE come from the germline V gene (reference sequence). Trimming took 2 bases from V and 0 from J, leaving 3 bases between them. The CDR3 runs 13 residues. CDR3 in DNA: TGTGCCAGCAGCTTCTATAGCAATCAGCCCCAGCATTTT. Encoded protein: CASSFYSNQPQHF.

This clone was seen more than once but under ten times. V and J are TRBV9 and TRBJ1-4, with 8 bases fitting TRBD1. The trim removed 4 bases at V and 8 bases at J, leaving 10 bases unmatched. The CDR3 covers 15 residues. Germline V gene sequence: CDR1 SGDLS, CDR2 YYNGEE. CDR3 sequence reads: CASSLQGAQGEKLFF. CDR3 DNA sequence: TGTGCCAGCAGCCTTCAGGGGGCTCAAGGAGAAAAACTGTTTTTT.

The J gene is TRBJ2-2, the V gene TRBV24-1; the match to TRBD2 covers 13 bases. Germline V gives CDR1 KGHDR, CDR2 SFDVKD. The CDR3 is 16 residues long. V shed 4 bases and J 7 bases; nucleotides not matched to a gene: 5. The CDR3, as DNA: TGTGCCACCAGTGACCTGGGACTAGCGGGAATCGGGGAGCTGTTTTTT. Residues: CATSDLGLAGIGELFF.

This clone was seen only once. The chain combines TRBV9 with TRBJ2-1, with 7 bases matching TRBD1. Looked up from germline, CDR1 is SGDLS and CDR2 is YYNGEE. After removal of 2 bases from V and 0 bases from J, the junction contained 5 bases not matched to a gene. The CDR3 is 16 residues long. DNA for the CDR3: TGTGCCAGCAGCGTCCGCCGGGACAGCTCCTACAATGAGCAGTTCTTC. Translation gives CASSVRRDSSYNEQFF.

The chain employs TRBV18 and TRBJ2-1; D may be TRBD1 (5 bases). The CDR3 is made up of 15 amino acids. CDR1 is KGHSH, CDR2 LQKENI, per germline. The germline V and J ends were trimmed by 6 bases and 7 bases, with 19 bases remaining between them. CDR3 in amino acids: CASSELGADRNEQFF. Here the CDR3 DNA reads TGTGCCAGCTCGGAGCTTGGGGCGGATAGGAATGAGCAGTTCTTC.

The chain links TRBV10-3 to TRBJ2-7; possibly TRBD1 for D (5 bases). The CDR3 runs 12 residues. Germline CDR1 ENHRY, CDR2 SYGVKD. V shed 6 bases and J shed 7 bases, with 13 bases lying between them. CDR3 in DNA: TGTGCCATCAGGACCTTCAGGGAAGAGCAGTACTTC. Translating gives CAIRTFREEQYF.

The chain combines TRBV3-1 (or the pseudogene TRBV3-2) with TRBJ1-5, with a tentative D call TRBD1 (5 bases). V lost 4 bases and J 7 bases, leaving 17 bases between the germline ends. The CDR3 loop spans 15 amino acids. Looked up from germline, CDR1 is LGHDT and CDR2 is YNNKEL (reference sequence). This CDR3 is CASSPSSGVKQPQHF. The CDR3 bases are TGTGCCAGCAGCCCCTCCTCGGGGGTAAAACAGCCCCAGCATTTT.

The chain couples TRBV3-1 (or the pseudogene TRBV3-2) to TRBJ2-5; D unresolved. CDR3 length: 12 residues. V shed 1 base and J shed 2 bases, with 2 bases lying between them. Germline CDR1 is LGHDT and CDR2 is YNNKEL (reference sequence). The CDR3 loop is CASSQVQETQYF. For the CDR3, the DNA is TGTGCCAGCAGCCAAGTACAAGAGACCCAGTACTTC.

The rearrangement joins TRBV7-2 to TRBJ2-2; possibly TRBD2 for D (6 bases). The CDR3 sequence is 15 residues long. Germline CDR1 reads SGHTA; CDR2 reads FQGNSA. Trimming took off 2 bases at V and 1 base at J, with 8 bases between the two ends. In nucleotides, the CDR3 is TGTGCCAGCAGCTTATTAGCGGTGAACACCGGGGAGCTGTTTTTT. This gives the protein CASSLLAVNTGELFF.

The genes are TRBV28 and TRBJ2-4; 8 bases match TRBD1. Germline assignment: CDR1 MDHEN and CDR2 SYDVKM. Trimming removed 2 bases from V and 5 bases from J; junction bases left unmatched: 8. This CDR3 region has 16 residues. CDR3 nucleotides: TGTGCCAGCAGTTTAACAGACAGGGGCTTCGAAAACATTCAGTACTTC. Its protein is CASSLTDRGFENIQYF. Based on the CDR3 plus reference TRBV28 and TRBJ2-4, the full variable domain is DVKVTQSSRYLVKRTGEKVFLECVQDMDHENMFWYRQDPGLGLRLIYFSYDVKMKEKGDIPEGYSVSREKKERFSLILESASTNQTSMYLCASSLTDRGFENIQYFGAGTRLSVL.

The gene calls are TRBV6-5 and TRBJ1-4; 7 nucleotides match TRBD1. Trimming at V came to 5 bases and at J to 8 bases, leaving 11 bases not matched to a gene. Germline CDR1 reads MNHEY; CDR2 reads SVGAGI. This CDR3 comprises 15 residues. CDR3: CASSPRKGANEKLFF. CDR3 coding DNA: TGTGCCAGCAGTCCACGGAAGGGGGCGAACGAAAAACTGTTTTTT.